The present T cell receptor beta chain was sequenced within a study of T cell changes during pregnancy in multiple sclerosis. The method was immunoSEQ multiplex PCR; TCRdb's version includes in-frame clones alone and lacks a portion of them. The sample holds approximately 88,000 clones; 85% to 95% are singletons and the top ten take around 0.84%. Deletions cut 3 bases from V and 3 bases from J, with 5 bases between. Germline V gene sequence: CDR1 DFQATT, CDR2 SNEGSKA (reference sequence). The CDR3 length is 11 residues. The chain uses TRBV20-1 and TRBJ1-1, with D unclear. The origin of this receptor is a female donor with multiple sclerosis, enrolled in a pregnancy study. The sequenced sample was peripheral blood, obtained in the third trimester of pregnancy. CDR3 protein: CSARIDTEAFF. The CDR3 DNA reads as TGCAGTGCTAGGATAGACACTGAAGCTTTCTTT.